The sequence of this T cell receptor (beta chain) was determined in a study of T cell responses to AZD1222 COVID-19 vaccine. Study information: Some second doses came at about 4 weeks and others at about 12 weeks; these were pooled.

Remarks on this clone: Antigen unknown.

Produced via immunoSEQ multiplex PCR; TCRdb's table is partial and in-frame only. This table holds some 150,000 clones, around nine tenths found once. General study points: An increase in Spike-specific TCR breadth and depth was observed after two AZD1222 doses. It should be noted that donors were predominantly white British and more often female, and clonal diversity was possibly underestimated. Among those given AZD1222, only 6 or 7 were seropositive at baseline.

The V gene's germline CDR1 is WNHNN and CDR2 SYGVQD (reference sequence). Trimming at V came to 5 bases and at J to 6 bases, leaving 5 bases not matched to a gene. The CDR3 is 13 residues long. Source: peripheral blood, taken on day 0 of AZD1222 vaccination. The genes are TRBV10-1 and TRBJ1-2; 8 nucleotides agree with TRBD1. The clonotype comes from an adult in good health. The CDR3 sequence: CASSYGQGDGYTF. The DNA of the CDR3 is TGCGCCAGCAGTTACGGACAGGGAGATGGCTACACCTTC.